This T cell receptor (beta chain) was sequenced during a study of vaccination and CD4 T cells after COVID-19. Sequencing of cultured CD4+ T cell DNA used the Oncomine TCR Beta short-read assay. In TCRdb, the PCR reads were re-called with MiXCR into one record per CDR3 protein. In the table there are about 15,000 distinct CDR3 sequences, roughly 43% of which are singletons. The treatment: approximately 9-day PBMC culture with coronavirus spike peptide pools or control peptides (ViraFEST assay). Positivity by PCR occurred from March to December 2020, a period that predated US Alpha, Beta and Delta variants. On this clonotype itself: The antigen is undetermined.

This CDR3 is 13 amino acids long. Germline CDR1 and CDR2: DFQATT and SNEGSKA (reference sequence). The germline V and J ends were trimmed by 3 bases and 1 base, with 9 bases remaining between them. This sequence originates from a human donor who had recovered from COVID-19. Sequenced input: CD4+ T cells from blood, cultured in vitro. J is TRBJ1-1 and V is TRBV20-1; no definite D call. Here the CDR3 DNA reads TGCAGTGCTAGGAGGGCTTGGAACACTGAAGCTTTCTTT. Translated: CSARRAWNTEAFF.